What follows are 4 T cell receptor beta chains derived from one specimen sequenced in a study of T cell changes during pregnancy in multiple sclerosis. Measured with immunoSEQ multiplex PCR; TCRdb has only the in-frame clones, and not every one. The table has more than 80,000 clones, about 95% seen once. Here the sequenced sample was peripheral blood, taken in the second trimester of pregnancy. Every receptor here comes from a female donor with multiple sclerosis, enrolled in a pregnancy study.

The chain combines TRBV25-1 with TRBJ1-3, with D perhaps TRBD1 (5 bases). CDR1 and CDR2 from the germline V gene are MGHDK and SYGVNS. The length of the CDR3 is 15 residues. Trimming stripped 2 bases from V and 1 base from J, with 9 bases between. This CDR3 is CASSEVRGSGNTIYF. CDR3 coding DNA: TGTGCCAGCAGTGAAGTAAGGGGATCTGGAAACACCATATATTTT.

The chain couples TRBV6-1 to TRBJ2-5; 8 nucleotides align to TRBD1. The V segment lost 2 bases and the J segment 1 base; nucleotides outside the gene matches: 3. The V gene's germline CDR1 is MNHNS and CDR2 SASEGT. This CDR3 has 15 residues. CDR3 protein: CASSEITGGQETQYF. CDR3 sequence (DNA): TGTGCCAGCAGTGAAATAACAGGGGGCCAAGAGACCCAGTACTTC.

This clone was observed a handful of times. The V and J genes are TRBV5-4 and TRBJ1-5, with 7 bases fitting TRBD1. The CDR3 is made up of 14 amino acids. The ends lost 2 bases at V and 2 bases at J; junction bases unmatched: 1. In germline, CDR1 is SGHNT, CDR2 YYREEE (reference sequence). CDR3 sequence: CASSLQGRNQPQHF. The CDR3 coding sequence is TGTGCCAGCAGCTTACAGGGGCGCAATCAGCCCCAGCATTTT.

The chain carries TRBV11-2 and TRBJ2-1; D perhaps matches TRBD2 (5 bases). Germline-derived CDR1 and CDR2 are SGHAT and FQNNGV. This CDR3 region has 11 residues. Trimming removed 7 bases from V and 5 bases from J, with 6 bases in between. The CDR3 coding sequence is TGTGCCAGCAAGGAGGACAATGAGCAGTTCTTC. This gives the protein CASKEDNEQFF.